This TCR beta chain was captured by sequencing in a study of cytomegalovirus exposure and HLA in healthy donors. The CDR3 extends over 14 amino acids. Germline V gene lookup returns CDR1 LNHDA and CDR2 SQIVND (reference sequence). Trimming shortened V by 3 bases and J by 7 bases, and 15 bases separated the two germline ends. This clone was observed a few times. The PCR employed 60 Vbeta primers together with 13 Jbeta primers. The protocol was immunoSEQ multiplex PCR, while the TCRdb copy is restricted to in-frame clones and leaves out a portion. The table includes roughly 190,000 clones, approximately 75% detected once.

Sequencing input: PBMCs. This chain uses TRBV19 with TRBJ1-1, with D possibly being TRBD1 (6 bases). The sequence derives from a man under 40 in good health and CMV-seropositive. CDR3 sequence: CASSIPTGYHEAFF. CDR3 sequence (DNA): TGTGCCAGTAGTATCCCAACAGGGTATCATGAAGCTTTCTTT.